This T cell receptor (beta chain) stems from a study of blood T cells in healthy people across ages. Findings of the study overall: From one million sequenced T cells, diversity estimates were lower bounds. Long-lived donors carried more naive CD4+ cells and greater diversity than aged donors.

The CDR3 totals 12 residues. The germline V gene has CDR1 SQVTM and CDR2 ANQGSEA. In regard to this clonotype: Its antigen is still unknown. This sequence may be a read error, since a much larger clone differs from it by one base.

A second roughly 6 to 11 cycle PCR used barcoded and J-beta primers. TCRdb re-called the 5' RACE reads with MiXCR, one entry per CDR3 protein. The sample gives about 1,800,000 distinct CDR3 sequences, approximately 30% of which show up once; 7.7% is in the top ten. The material sequenced was blood. This clonotype was obtained from a young woman in good health. V gene TRBV29-1 combines with J gene TRBJ1-2, with 9 positions matching TRBD1. The CDR3 DNA is TGCAGCTCGGGGACAGGGAACTATGGCTACATCTTC. Its protein is CSSGTGNYGYIF. Variable domain in full (rest from reference TRBV29-1 and TRBJ1-2): SAVISQKPSRDICQRGTSLTIQCQVDSQVTMMFWYRQQPGQSLTLIATANQGSEATYESGFVIDKFPISRPNLTFSTLTVSNMSPEDSSIYLCSSGTGNYGYIFGSGTRLTVV.